What follows are 29 T cell receptor beta chains derived from one specimen sequenced in a study of shared clonotypes between healthy human individuals. The method was immunoSEQ multiplex PCR; TCRdb's version includes in-frame clones alone and lacks a portion of them. The repertoire holds some 740,000 clones, with around 93% as singletons. Positive CCR7 selection of CD45RO-negative cells yielded the naive CD8 cells, and terminally differentiated effector memory CD45RA+ cells were excluded. The sequenced sample consisted of naive CD8+ T cells sorted from blood. The origin of the receptors is a man aged 30 to 39 in good health.

CDR3 loop: CSAGWTGELFF. The CDR3 nucleotides read TGCAGCGCTGGGTGGACCGGGGAGCTGTTTTTT. The chain uses TRBV29-1 and TRBJ2-2; no reliable D call. There are 11 residues in the CDR3. V was shortened by 7 bases and J by 5 bases, with 8 bases between the two germline ends. Germline CDR1 is SQVTM and CDR2 is ANQGSEA.

The CDR3 loop reads CASKGSSGITDTQYF. The CDR3 region has the DNA TGTGCCAGCAAAGGTTCTAGCGGGATAACAGATACGCAGTATTTT. V usage is TRBV27 and J usage is TRBJ2-3; 9 nucleotides match TRBD2. The CDR3 runs 15 residues. Germline CDR1 and CDR2: MNHEY and SMNVEV (reference sequence). Trimming took 7 bases from V and 3 from J; bases not matched to a gene: 8.

This clone was observed a single time. The chain carries TRBV9 and TRBJ2-1; possibly TRBD2 for D (5 bases). CDR3 length: 15 residues. Germline CDR1 is SGDLS and CDR2 is YYNGEE. The V end lost 4 bases, the J end lost 7 bases, and 18 bases lay between the germline ends. The CDR3 is CASSPWGMGSNEQFF. Written as DNA, the CDR3 is TGTGCCAGCAGCCCTTGGGGAATGGGGAGTAATGAGCAGTTCTTC.

This chain connects TRBV27 to TRBJ2-7, with D perhaps matching TRBD2 (6 bases). Germline assignment: CDR1 MNHEY and CDR2 SMNVEV (reference sequence). There are 14 residues in the CDR3. Deletions cut 2 bases from V and 3 bases from J, with 11 bases between. CDR3: CASSLGRSDYEQYF. As DNA, the CDR3 is TGTGCCAGCAGTTTAGGGAGGTCAGACTACGAGCAGTACTTC.

The chain is built from TRBV9 and TRBJ2-1; 9 bases are a match to TRBD2. V shed 5 bases and J 5 bases; nucleotides not matched to a gene: 5. This CDR3 is 14 amino acids long. Germline values: CDR1 SGDLS, CDR2 YYNGEE. This CDR3 reads CASSEGLANNEQFF. In DNA, the CDR3 is TGTGCCAGCAGTGAAGGACTAGCGAACAATGAGCAGTTCTTC.

The chain employs TRBV7-9 and TRBJ2-1; 7 positions match TRBD1. Looked up from germline, CDR1 is SEHNR and CDR2 is FQNEAQ (reference sequence). The CDR3 is made up of 14 amino acids. V was pared by 5 bases and J by 3 bases, with 4 bases of the junction left unmatched. The CDR3 is CASSLGTDYNEQFF. As DNA, the CDR3 is TGTGCCAGCAGCCTCGGGACAGACTACAATGAGCAGTTCTTC.

The V call is TRBV10-2, the J call TRBJ1-5, with D perhaps TRBD1 (5 bases). Germline CDR1 and CDR2: WSHSY and SAAADI. The V end was cut by 2 bases, the J end by 4 bases, with 12 bases between. The CDR3 runs to 15 residues. CDR3 amino acids: CASSERGFGNQPQHF. In nucleotides, the CDR3 is TGCGCCAGCAGTGAGAGGGGTTTTGGTAATCAGCCCCAGCATTTT.

This chain links TRBV27 with TRBJ1-2; 11 nucleotides line up with TRBD1. V shed 4 bases, J shed 10 bases, and the junction held 5 bases outside the gene matches. This CDR3 contains 13 residues. Per the germline V gene, CDR1 is MNHEY and CDR2 is SMNVEV (reference sequence). The CDR3 spells CASSSGTGGVYTF. DNA of the CDR3: TGTGCCAGCAGTTCCGGGACAGGGGGTGTCTACACCTTC.

V is TRBV5-1 and J is TRBJ2-2; D is undetermined. CDR3 length: 15 amino acids. Germline V gene data show CDR1 as SGHRS and CDR2 as YFSETQ. Trimming removed 0 bases from V and 5 bases from J, with 11 bases in between. The CDR3 nucleotides are TGCGCCAGCAGCTTGGATAGGCGTAAGACCGGGGAGCTGTTTTTT. It codes for CASSLDRRKTGELFF. The full variable domain, completed using reference TRBV5-1 and TRBJ2-2, is KAGVTQTPRYLIKTRGQQVTLSCSPISGHRSVSWYQQTPGQGLQFLFEYFSETQRNKGNFPGRFSGRQFSNSRSEMNVSTLELGDSALYLCASSLDRRKTGELFFGEGSRLTVL.

This chain uses TRBV29-1 with TRBJ2-2; D gene unclear. The V and J ends lost 0 bases and 1 base respectively, with 6 bases between them. The CDR3 totals 14 residues. The germline V gene has CDR1 SQVTM and CDR2 ANQGSEA. CDR3 sequence (DNA): TGCAGCGTTGAAGAGTCTGTGAACACCGGGGAGCTGTTTTTT. Protein product: CSVEESVNTGELFF.

This clone has a count of ten or more. The rearrangement uses TRBV27 and TRBJ2-5; 10 positions agree with TRBD1. After removal of 5 bases from V and 5 bases from J, the junction contained 8 bases not matched to a gene. CDR3 length: 15 amino acids. In germline, CDR1 is MNHEY, CDR2 SMNVEV (reference sequence). DNA for the CDR3: TGTGCCAGCAGTCCCCAGGACAGGGGGATGGAGACCCAGTACTTC. It yields the protein CASSPQDRGMETQYF.

This chain joins TRBV29-1 and TRBJ2-7, with 8 nucleotides matching TRBD1. Trimming at V came to 3 bases and at J to 3 bases, leaving 10 bases not matched to a gene. CDR3 length: 15 amino acids. Per germline, CDR1 SQVTM and CDR2 ANQGSEA. The DNA for the CDR3 is TGCAGCGTTGAGGCTCCGACAGGGGACGGCTACGAGCAGTACTTC. Translated: CSVEAPTGDGYEQYF.

This clone was counted a few times. This chain connects TRBV27 to TRBJ2-7, with D possibly TRBD2 on 5 matching bases. Germline V gene data show CDR1 as MNHEY and CDR2 as SMNVEV (reference sequence). V lost 8 bases to trimming and J lost 7 bases, with 15 bases between them. The length of the CDR3 is 12 residues. The CDR3 DNA reads as TGTGCCAGCGGTCTTTCGGCGGGTGAGCAGTACTTC. Amino acid sequence: CASGLSAGEQYF.

V and J are TRBV6-5 and TRBJ1-5; no definite D call. The CDR3 runs to 15 residues. V lost 7 bases to trimming and J lost 0 bases, with 13 bases between them. The V gene's germline CDR1 is MNHEY and CDR2 SVGAGI. For the CDR3, the DNA is TGTGCCAGCAAAATCAGAATATATAGCAATCAGCCCCAGCATTTT. Residues: CASKIRIYSNQPQHF.

V is TRBV7-2 and J is TRBJ2-2; tentative D call: TRBD1 (6 bases). Germline V CDR1 and CDR2: SGHTA, FQGNSA. V was cut by 4 bases and J by 2 bases, with 20 bases left in between. The CDR3 contains 18 residues. CDR3 in amino acids: CASSYLKSTGPNTGELFF. The CDR3 nucleotides read TGTGCCAGCAGCTACCTAAAATCGACAGGTCCTAACACCGGGGAGCTGTTTTTT. Filled out from reference TRBV7-2 and TRBJ2-2, the complete variable domain reads GAGVSQSPSNKVTEKGKDVELRCDPISGHTALYWYRQSLGQGLEFLIYFQGNSAPDKSGLPSDRFSAERTGGSVSTLTIQRTQQEDSAVYLCASSYLKSTGPNTGELFFGEGSRLTVL.

This chain links TRBV7-2 with TRBJ2-7; the D is unclear. In germline, CDR1 is SGHTA, CDR2 FQGNSA. This CDR3 has 13 amino acids. Trimming took off 10 bases at V and 0 bases at J, with 13 bases between the two ends. The CDR3 loop reads CATRRRSSYEQYF. The CDR3 bases are TGTGCCACGCGGCGGCGAAGCTCCTACGAGCAGTACTTC.

In its sample, this clone was seen once. This rearrangement joins TRBV29-1 to TRBJ2-1, with D possibly being TRBD2 (7 bases). The V gene lost 0 bases and the J gene lost 2 bases, with 11 bases spanning the gap. The CDR3 runs to 15 residues. Germline-derived CDR1 and CDR2 are SQVTM and ANQGSEA. The CDR3 loop reads CSVEEVGGPYNEQFF. Here the CDR3 DNA reads TGCAGCGTTGAAGAGGTCGGGGGGCCCTACAATGAGCAGTTCTTC.

The CDR3 here is CASSEPFGGRLENEQYF. CDR3 DNA sequence: TGTGCCAGCAGCGAACCCTTTGGCGGGAGACTCGAAAACGAGCAGTACTTC. This rearrangement joins TRBV7-9 to TRBJ2-7; 7 nucleotides align to TRBD2. The CDR3 consists of 17 residues. Germline values: CDR1 SEHNR, CDR2 FQNEAQ (reference sequence). The V and J ends lost 5 bases and 5 bases, in that order; junction bases with no gene match: 18.

V is TRBV7-9 and J is TRBJ2-1; D gene uncertain. V shed 6 bases and J shed 9 bases, with 15 bases lying between them. This CDR3 spans 13 amino acids. Germline CDR1 is SEHNR and CDR2 is FQNEAQ (reference sequence). The CDR3 nucleotides are TGTGCCAGCAGTGGTGACGGCGTAGGTGAGCAGTTCTTC. It encodes CASSGDGVGEQFF.

This clone came up once. CDR3 residues: CATGVRGSNQPQHF. In nucleotides, the CDR3 is TGTGCCACCGGGGTCAGGGGAAGCAATCAGCCCCAGCATTTT. The V call is TRBV15, the J call TRBJ1-5, with a tentative D call TRBD1 (6 bases). Germline-derived CDR1 and CDR2 are LNHNV and YYDKDF (reference sequence). The CDR3 spans 14 residues. V shed 8 bases and J shed 1 base, with 12 bases lying between them.

The genes are TRBV11-2 and TRBJ1-3; D gene ambiguous. Trimming left V 2 bases short and J 0 bases short, with 17 bases between. Germline values: CDR1 SGHAT, CDR2 FQNNGV. The CDR3 extends over 18 amino acids. The CDR3 DNA follows: TGTGCCAGCAGCTTAATTTTCCAGGACCTCGACTCTGGAAACACCATATATTTT. Protein: CASSLIFQDLDSGNTIYF.

The chain recombines TRBV5-6 with TRBJ1-5, with D possibly TRBD1 on 5 matching bases. This CDR3 has 15 amino acids. Germline loops: CDR1 SGHDT, CDR2 YYEEEE. With 5 bases removed from V and 10 bases from J, the gap between germline ends came to 22 bases. The CDR3 here is CASSSFERGREPQHF. The CDR3 DNA follows: TGTGCCAGCAGTTCCTTTGAACGGGGCCGGGAACCCCAGCATTTT.

The V call is TRBV7-8, the J call TRBJ2-3; 12 positions match TRBD2. The V gene end was trimmed by 5 bases and the J gene end by 6 bases; junction bases not matched to a gene: 6. In germline, CDR1 is SGHVS, CDR2 FQNEAQ. The CDR3 contains 15 residues. This chain's CDR3 is CASSPGLAGSDTQYF. Written as DNA, the CDR3 is TGTGCCAGCAGCCCCGGACTAGCGGGAAGCGATACGCAGTATTTT.

This clone has more than one count but fewer than ten. V is TRBV4-3 and J is TRBJ2-5, with D possibly TRBD2 on 6 matching bases. Germline V gene sequence: CDR1 LGHNA, CDR2 YSLEER. Trimming shortened V by 2 bases and J by 6 bases, and 10 bases separated the two germline ends. The CDR3 contains 13 residues. CDR3 nucleotides: TGCGCCAGCAGCCAAACTAGCAGCCAGACCCAGTACTTC. Protein product: CASSQTSSQTQYF.

The chain uses TRBV29-1 and TRBJ1-1, with TRBD1 as a possible D gene (5 bases). Germline assignment: CDR1 SQVTM and CDR2 ANQGSEA. The CDR3 spans 13 residues. V was trimmed by 4 bases and J by 4 bases, leaving 13 bases between them. Written as DNA, the CDR3 is TGCAGCGTTGGGAGGGGTTCGAGCACTGAAGCTTTCTTT. This gives the protein CSVGRGSSTEAFF.

This clone has just one count. This chain connects TRBV27 to TRBJ1-5; maybe TRBD1 (6 bases). Per the germline V gene, CDR1 is MNHEY and CDR2 is SMNVEV (reference sequence). This CDR3 has 15 residues. V lost 5 bases to trimming and J lost 9 bases, with 20 bases between them. CDR3 protein: CASSLGDTPGLPQHF. CDR3 coding DNA: TGTGCCAGCAGTCTAGGGGACACCCCTGGTCTGCCCCAGCATTTT.

V is TRBV11-2 and J is TRBJ1-5; no reliable D call. The germline V gene has CDR1 SGHAT and CDR2 FQNNGV. Trimming cost V 8 bases and J 9 bases, with 17 bases left between them. The CDR3 is 13 residues long. CDR3 amino acids: CASGDGPGWPQHF. DNA for the CDR3: TGTGCCAGCGGCGACGGTCCTGGTTGGCCCCAGCATTTT. The full variable domain, its missing parts supplied by reference TRBV11-2 and TRBJ1-5, is EAGVAQSPRYKIIEKRQSVAFWCNPISGHATLYWYQQILGQGPKLLIQFQNNGVVDDSQLPKDRFSAERLKGVDSTLKIQPAKLEDSAVYLCASGDGPGWPQHFGDGTRLSIL.

The rearrangement uses TRBV6-5 and TRBJ1-1, with D tentatively TRBD1 (6 bases). The CDR3 extends over 14 amino acids. CDR1 and CDR2 from the germline V gene are MNHEY and SVGAGI. V was trimmed by 3 bases and J by 4 bases, leaving 12 bases between them. CDR3 sequence: CASSYEGGGTEAFF. The DNA for the CDR3 is TGTGCCAGCAGTTATGAGGGGGGTGGCACTGAAGCTTTCTTT.

J is TRBJ2-1 and V is TRBV27; D ambiguous. CDR1 and CDR2 from the germline V gene are MNHEY and SMNVEV (reference sequence). The CDR3 runs to 13 residues. V lost 8 bases to trimming and J lost 4 bases, with 12 bases between them. The CDR3 DNA reads TGTGCCAGCTCCTGGAAGGGATACAATGAGCAGTTCTTC. This encodes CASSWKGYNEQFF.